The source of this T cell receptor beta chain is a study of blood T cell repertoires in COVID-19. Study information: COVID-19 samples from acute and convalescent phases originated in the United States, Italy and Spain. T cells, B-cell-depleted T cells, or PBMCs supplied cDNA or gDNA.

The CDR3 extends over 17 amino acids. Germline assignment: CDR1 SNHLY and CDR2 FYNNEI. V lost 10 bases and J lost 2; bases outside the gene matches: 14. Seattle patients were enrolled during active infection and followed longitudinally. This table comes from immunoSEQ multiplex PCR, and its TCRdb copy is limited to in-frame clones, with some not included. Found here are roughly 100,000 clones, around 90% of them singletons; the top ten hold roughly 7%. This chain connects TRBV2 to TRBJ2-7; 13 bases line up with TRBD2. This receptor was taken from a man younger than 35 with COVID-19, enrolled during active disease. Specimen: peripheral blood. In DNA form, the CDR3 reads TGTGCCATTTCCACTAGTGGGGGACTAGCGGGACCCTACGAGCAGTACTTC. Its translation: CAISTSGGLAGPYEQYF.